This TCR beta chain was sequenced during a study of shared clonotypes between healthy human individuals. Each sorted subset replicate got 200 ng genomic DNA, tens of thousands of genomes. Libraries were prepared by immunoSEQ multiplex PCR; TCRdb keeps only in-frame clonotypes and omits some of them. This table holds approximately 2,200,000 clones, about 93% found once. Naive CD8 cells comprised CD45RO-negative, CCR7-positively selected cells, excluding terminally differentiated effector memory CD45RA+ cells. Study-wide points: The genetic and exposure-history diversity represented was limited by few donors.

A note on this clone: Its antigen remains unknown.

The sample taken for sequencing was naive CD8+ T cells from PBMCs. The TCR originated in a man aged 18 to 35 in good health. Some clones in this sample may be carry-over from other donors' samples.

The CDR3 DNA reads TGTGCCAGCAGCCAAGATCCCTCCCTCGCTGGAGAGCAGTTCTTC. Translating it yields CASSQDPSLAGEQFF. The chain employs TRBV4-2 and TRBJ2-1; D call uncertain. V was pared by 0 bases and J by 10 bases, with 16 bases between. Per germline, CDR1 LGHNA and CDR2 YNFKEQ. The CDR3 runs 15 residues.